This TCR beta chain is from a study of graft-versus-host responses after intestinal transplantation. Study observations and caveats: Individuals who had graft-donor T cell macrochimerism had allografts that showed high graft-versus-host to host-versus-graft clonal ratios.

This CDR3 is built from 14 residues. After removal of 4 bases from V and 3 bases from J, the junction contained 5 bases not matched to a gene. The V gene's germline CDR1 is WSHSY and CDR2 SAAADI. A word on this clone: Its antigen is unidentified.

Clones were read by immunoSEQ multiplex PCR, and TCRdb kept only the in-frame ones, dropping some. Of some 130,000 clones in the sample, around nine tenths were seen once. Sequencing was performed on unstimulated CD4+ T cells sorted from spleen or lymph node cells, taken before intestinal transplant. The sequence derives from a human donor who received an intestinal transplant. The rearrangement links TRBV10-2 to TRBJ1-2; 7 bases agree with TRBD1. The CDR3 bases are TGCGCCAGCAGTGTGGCCGGGACAGACTATGGCTACACCTTC. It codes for CASSVAGTDYGYTF.